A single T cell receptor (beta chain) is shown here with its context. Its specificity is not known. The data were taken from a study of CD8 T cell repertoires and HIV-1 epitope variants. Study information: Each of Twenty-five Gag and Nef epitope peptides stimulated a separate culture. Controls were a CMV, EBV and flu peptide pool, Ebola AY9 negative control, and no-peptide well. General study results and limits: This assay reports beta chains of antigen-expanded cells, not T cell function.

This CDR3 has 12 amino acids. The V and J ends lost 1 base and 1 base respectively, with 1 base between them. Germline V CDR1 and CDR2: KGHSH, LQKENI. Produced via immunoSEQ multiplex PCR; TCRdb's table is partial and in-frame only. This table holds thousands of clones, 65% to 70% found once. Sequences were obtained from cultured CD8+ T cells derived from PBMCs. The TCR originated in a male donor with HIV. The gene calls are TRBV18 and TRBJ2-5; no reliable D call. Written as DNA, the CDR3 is TGTGCCAGCTCACCACTCCAAGAGACCCAGTACTTC. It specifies CASSPLQETQYF. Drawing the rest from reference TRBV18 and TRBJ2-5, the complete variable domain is NAGVMQNPRHLVRRRGQEARLRCSPMKGHSHVYWYRQLPEEGLKFMVYLQKENIIDESGMPKERFSAEFPKEGPSILRIQQVVRGDSAAYFCASSPLQETQYFGPGTRLLVL.